The 5 T cell receptor beta chains reported below all come from one sample, sequenced in a study of cytomegalovirus exposure and HLA in healthy donors. Primers for the PCR totalled 60 Vbeta and 13 Jbeta. Here immunoSEQ multiplex PCR was the method, and the copy in TCRdb shows in-frame clones only, minus some. This table holds 180,000 or so clones, roughly four fifths found once. Sequencing was carried out using PBMCs. The receptors were gathered from a man aged 18 to 35 in good health and CMV-seronegative.

The chain combines TRBV6-1 with TRBJ1-5, with 9 nucleotides matching TRBD1. V was pared by 6 bases and J by 4 bases, with 4 bases of the junction left unmatched. Per germline, CDR1 MNHNS and CDR2 SASEGT. This CDR3 contains 14 residues. Written as DNA, the CDR3 is TGTGCCAGCAGAGGGGACAGGGTAAATCAGCCCCAGCATTTT. This gives the protein CASRGDRVNQPQHF.

There are a few counts of this clone. The V and J genes are TRBV10-3 and TRBJ2-7, with D unclear. V was pared by 3 bases and J by 7 bases, with 7 bases between. The CDR3 runs 11 residues. Germline V gene sequence: CDR1 ENHRY, CDR2 SYGVKD. CDR3 sequence: CAISDGVEQYF. DNA for the CDR3: TGTGCCATCAGTGATGGAGTTGAGCAGTACTTC.

This chain connects TRBV29-1 to TRBJ2-7; no reliable D call. V lost 6 bases and J lost 5, with 14 bases in between. The CDR3 totals 12 residues. Germline V CDR1 and CDR2: SQVTM, ANQGSEA. CDR3 in amino acids: CSVRKSAHEQYF. CDR3 sequence (DNA): TGCAGCGTGCGGAAGTCAGCCCACGAGCAGTACTTC.

In its sample, this clone was seen once. This chain uses TRBV5-4 with TRBJ2-7, with TRBD1 matching 7 bases. V trimming: 3 bases; J trimming: 3 bases; junction bases outside the gene matches: 15. This CDR3 has 17 amino acids. Looked up from germline, CDR1 is SGHNT and CDR2 is YYREEE (reference sequence). The CDR3 sequence: CASSSLDGGDRRYEQYF. The CDR3 DNA follows: TGTGCCAGCAGCTCGCTGGATGGTGGGGACAGACGCTACGAGCAGTACTTC. The whole variable domain, filled in from reference TRBV5-4 and TRBJ2-7, reads ETGVTQSPTHLIKTRGQQVTLRCSSQSGHNTVSWYQQALGQGPQFIFQYYREEENGRGNFPPRFSGLQFPNYSSELNVNALELDDSALYLCASSSLDGGDRRYEQYFGPGTRLTVT.

This rearrangement joins TRBV28 to TRBJ2-3, with 8 bases that match TRBD2. The CDR3 has 16 residues. CDR1 and CDR2 (germline): MDHEN, SYDVKM. With V trimmed by 6 bases and J by 2 bases, 10 bases remained unmatched. CDR3 in DNA: TGTGCCAGCAGCCAAATTCGACTAGCGACCACAGATACGCAGTATTTT. Its protein product is CASSQIRLATTDTQYF.